This T cell receptor (beta chain) derives from a study of CXCR3-negative and CXCR3-positive naive CD8 T cells. The study's findings and limits: Against CXCR3-negative naive cells, CXCR3-positive naive cells showed more hydrophobic TRB CDR3s.

According to its frequency, this clonotype is medium-sized. Its antigen remains unknown. TRB cDNA was prepared as libraries by UMI-labeled 5' RACE. From its re-call of the 5' RACE reads, TCRdb lists each CDR3 protein once, without DNA. Found here are about 4,700 distinct CDR3 sequences; the top ten clones hold about 2.5%. This CDR3 has 14 amino acids. Sequencing was done on a sample of naive CXCR3+ CD8+ T cells from blood. Stated subset: CD45RO-CCR7+CD27+CD95- naive CD8+ T cells expressing CXCR3 (TNR3+). The sequence derives from a human donor in good health. Some clones in this sample may be carry-over from other donors' samples. V usage is TRBV12-3 or TRBV12-4 and J usage is TRBJ1-4; there is no DNA to check the TCRdb D call of TRBD1. CDR3 loop: CASIGGTDNEKLFF.